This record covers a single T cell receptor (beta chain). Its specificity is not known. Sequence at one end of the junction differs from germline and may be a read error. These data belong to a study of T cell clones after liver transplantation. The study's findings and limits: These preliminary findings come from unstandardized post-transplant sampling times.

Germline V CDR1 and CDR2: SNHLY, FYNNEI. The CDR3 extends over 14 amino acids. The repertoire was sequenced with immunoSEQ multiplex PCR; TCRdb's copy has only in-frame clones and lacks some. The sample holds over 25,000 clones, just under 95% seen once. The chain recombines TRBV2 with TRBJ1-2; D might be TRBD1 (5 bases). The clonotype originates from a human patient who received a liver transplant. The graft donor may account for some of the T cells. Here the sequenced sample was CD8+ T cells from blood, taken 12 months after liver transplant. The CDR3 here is CASSEGRVDYGYTF. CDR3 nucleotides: TGTGCCAGCAGCGAAGGCAGGGTCGACTATGGCTACACCTTC.